This TCR beta chain was obtained from a study of post-analysis software for immune sequencing data. Study-wide background: Patients had relapsing-remitting, secondary progressive or progressive-relapsing multiple sclerosis; some lacked subtype. Overall study results and limits: Strong co-clustering by F measure was seen for same-batch samples. Comparison of patients with controls showed about 5 TRBV segments more frequent in patients, TRBV5-6, TRBV5-1 and TRBV20-1 among them. The study found significantly lower normalized Chao1 diversity in multiple sclerosis patients than in controls.

V lost 5 bases, J lost 5 bases, and 12 bases stayed unmatched. This CDR3 is 16 amino acids long. Germline CDR1 reads SEHNR; CDR2 reads FQNEAQ (reference sequence). The library was made from cDNA and included unique molecular identifiers. T cells numbering about 0.95 to 10 million gave rise to roughly 0.5 million cDNA molecules. A single record per CDR3 protein comes from TCRdb applying MiXCR to the PCR reads. The sample consists of under 900,000 distinct CDR3 sequences, about 50% of them appearing once. To note about this clonotype: What it recognizes is unknown.

Input material: blood. This clonotype originated in a girl aged 5-17 years with multiple sclerosis. The chain uses TRBV7-9 and TRBJ1-5; 7 positions agree with TRBD1. The CDR3 coding sequence is TGTGCCAGCAGCACGCACAGGGGATGGGGGGATCAGCCCCAGCATTTT. This sequence encodes CASSTHRGWGDQPQHF.